A single T cell receptor (beta chain) is shown here with its context. Its recognized antigen is unknown. Base qualities are missing; no much larger clone stands one base away. These data belong to a study of cytomegalovirus exposure and HLA in healthy donors (dated by TCRdb to 2016 to 2017). Broadly, across the study: In an earlier analysis of under 750 of the donors, under 300 Gb of sequence data and 117 million unique TCR beta sequences from about 179 million T cells were reported. An early release that covered around 590 HLA-typed donors contained around 330 gigabases of sequencing data and about 93 million unique TCR sequences. Among the roughly 390 genotyped donors, about 85% belonged to the genetic ancestry cluster associated with self-reported Caucasian donors. The study was designed to test whether signatures of past pathogen exposure could be identified by cataloging public T cell receptors. The T cell repertoires of around 670 subjects were profiled by immunosequencing and related to cytomegalovirus serostatus. A separate validation cohort of approximately 120 different subjects was used in addition to the roughly 700-subject first cohort. High-throughput TCR immunosequencing, statistical association of individual TCRs with disease status, and machine learning were combined to predict cytomegalovirus infection status. In a later analysis, previously published TCR beta repertoires from about 670 donors were re-analyzed and high-resolution HLA genotyping was added so that TCR occurrence patterns could be studied. In the later analysis, no new phenotypic data were used to find candidate immune exposures; instead, reliance was placed on TCR beta sequences and their occurrence across donors. An earlier analysis of approximately 640 of the donors applied high-throughput TCR beta sequencing to assess whether each TCR beta V gene segment acted as functional or pseudogenic. Donor age, sex, ethnicity and CMV serostatus were compiled together with the repertoire data. In a later genetic analysis, genome-wide SNP genotypes for about 65% of the roughly 700 donors were used, and that subset was treated as a discovery cohort. All discovery cohort repertoires had been generated on a single sequencing platform. Class I and class II HLA loci were covered by the typing at four-digit resolution. The number of typed donors differed by locus: 629-630 for A, B, C, DRB1 and DQB1; approximately 540 for DQA1; over 600 for DPA1; and about 470 for DPB1. Several DR-DQ haplotypes were treated as single units for association and clustering because of strong linkage in the cohort. Among a few hundred genotyped donors of the cohort, an average of approximately 240,000 unique TCR beta nucleotide sequences were sequenced per donor, around 18% of them non-productive. Results the study describes overall, beyond this receptor: A few of the identified cytomegalovirus-associated TCR beta chains were confirmed in vitro to be specific for cytomegalovirus antigens. Compared with the 666-donor mean, donors in an Asian-associated ancestry cluster had fewer N-insertions in productive TCRs, according to a later genetic analysis. A later genetic analysis associated a missense DCLRE1C variant with V-gene and J-gene trimming of TCR beta chains, and an independent cohort replicated the association. Some IMGT-functional V segments, including TRBV6-2 and TRBV6-3, could not be distinguished by the 87-base-pair reads and were therefore excluded. It was suggested by the authors that the approach could potentially be generalized to other disease states and immunological phenotypes. Because counts were too low, under 20 rarely observed V segments, including chromosome 9 orphons, were left out of the earlier analysis of a few hundred of the donors. Compared with equally common non-associated chains, HLA-associated TCR beta chains in a later analysis were more clonally expanded and had lower generation probabilities. This cohort had only TCR beta chains sequenced, and the lack of alpha or paired-chain data limited which features could be detected. Most TCR sequences were seen in very few donors, while some public TCRs were found in many individuals. Several of the top co-occurrence clusters appeared to be linked to parvovirus B19, influenza, CMV and Epstein-Barr virus, according to a later analysis. The study gave a list of some 150 TCR beta chains associated with cytomegalovirus. A later analysis found that most CMV-associated TCR beta chains appeared HLA-restricted, with HLA associations seemingly driven largely by CMV exposure. Immune exposure information for the cohort was limited to CMV serostatus. Cytomegalovirus status was reported to be diagnosed by the classifier with high specificity and sensitivity in both the original and validation cohorts. In an earlier analysis of around 600 of the donors, most TCR beta V segments appeared in productive rearrangements about 87% or about 30% of the time, broadly matching IMGT annotations. A further reported finding was that TCR beta sequences accurately predicted the HLA-A and HLA-B alleles for most subjects in the first cohort. The sequencing pipeline was judged likely to have produced a cluster of highly shared sequence variants as a technical artifact. Linkage disequilibrium might explain the correlated functional status among segregating V segments, but an unknown experimental factor could not be ruled out. Because some donors lacked HLA typing at each locus, the association tests relied only on the typed subset. When HLA alleles, especially DR and DQ, strongly co-occurred, TCR associations were difficult to assign to individual alleles. Specific HLA alleles were associated with more than 15,000 TCR beta sequences at a false discovery rate of 0.05 in a later analysis. According to a later analysis, TCR association rates differed among HLA loci, with DRB1 alleles showing the most associated TCRs and HLA-C alleles showing the fewest. Sequencing depth was assumed to be roughly uniform across donors in the presence/absence analyses, though that assumption may not hold.

The library was built by means of the immunoSEQ multiplex PCR assay. For the multiplex PCR, a mixture combining 60 forward primers for TCR Vbeta segments and 13 reverse primers for TCR Jbeta segments was used. Amplification of the CDR3 region of rearranged TCR beta genes was performed with a multiplex PCR assay on genomic DNA. On the Illumina HiSeq System, the amplified TCR beta libraries were sequenced as 87-base-pair reads. Per the original workflow: A later analysis tallied tens of millions of unique TCR beta chains across the approximately 670 repertoires, and about 10 million of those chains were shared by two or more donors. Raw reads were error-corrected and collapsed into unique sequences with a nearest-neighbor algorithm that merged closely related sequences to remove PCR and sequencing errors. To assign V, D and J gene segments, CDR3 sequences were aligned to IMGT reference sequences. For a sequence to be retained, at least a six-nucleotide match to both a V gene segment and a J gene segment was required. Rearrangements were classified as productive when the CDR3 lacked stop codons and remained in frame with V and J, and all other rearrangements were classified as non-productive. CDR3 was defined according to IMGT convention as the region running from the second conserved V-encoded cysteine to the conserved J-encoded phenylalanine. Sequences without an unambiguous match to a single V gene segment were excluded from the earlier analysis of 450 to 750 of the donors. An earlier analysis of a few hundred of the donors called V segments functional above 56.7% productive rearrangements and segregating when the between-donor standard deviation exceeded 5%. To diagnose cytomegalovirus status from the catalog of TCR beta chain sequences, a statistical classification framework was built. A later analysis assigned V and J genes by comparing TCR nucleotide sequences with IMGT/GENE-DB human TR gene sequences. A later analysis assigned CDR3 sequences and most-parsimonious VDJ recombination scenarios with the TCRdist pipeline. In a later analysis, every TCR beta chain was defined by the combination of its CDR3 amino acid sequence and its V-gene family, and reads without a unique V-gene family were dropped. To address suspected cross-contamination and a sequencing artifact, a later analysis removed a few hundred highly shared, low-generation-probability nucleotide sequences. A later analysis calculated a clonal expansion index for each public chain from normalized within-repertoire ranks of inferred template counts. In a later analysis, generation probabilities were computed using a VDJ recombination model fitted to out-of-frame rearrangements, and the results were checked against IGoR. In a later analysis, TCR-TCR, TCR-HLA and TCR-CMV co-occurrence was scored with hypergeometric tests, and a repertoire-size bias correction was applied to TCR pairs. False discovery rates were estimated in a later analysis by permuting HLA or CMV assignments 20 times. In a later analysis, co-occurring TCRs were grouped using DBSCAN, with TCRdist sequence similarity added in when clustering inside HLA-allele-positive subsets. For co-occurrence clustering, repertoires with fewer than 30,000 or more than 120,000 public chains were excluded, along with 4 to 6 repertoires with anomalous nucleotide sharing. TCRdb carries this immuneACCESS record with in-frame sequences only. Its versions omit some clonotypes, under half of them owing to an unresolved V gene in the studies checked, with the rest unexplained. V and J calls and clone size follow that table, whereas D and trimming were derived from the DNA. The sample table shows about 98,000 clones, and more than 60% are seen once. 2% to 2.5% of the sample comes from the top ten.

From a lookup of the germline V gene (reference sequence), CDR1 and CDR2 are WNHNN and SYGVQD. Germline trimming: 1 base from V, 4 bases from J; junction bases outside gene matches: 4. The CDR3 runs 16 residues from the cysteine to the phenylalanine. This entry keeps only the CDR3 DNA: 48 bases, framed from base 1. The cohort consisted of more than 650 healthy bone marrow donors. All cohort members were sampled while nominally healthy, although unrecorded immune exposures were likely present. The donor was CMV seronegative and belonged to the group of 380 or so seronegative cohort members. Every donor gave a peripheral blood sample, and the peripheral blood mononuclear cells from that sample were used for TCR beta sequencing. Genomic DNA was extracted from the blood cell samples with the Qiagen DNeasy Blood Extraction Kit.

The chain employs TRBV10-1 and TRBJ2-2; TRBD1 agrees with 9 junctional bases. The TCR was taken from a man in his fifties in good health and CMV-seronegative. The sequenced sample consisted of PBMCs. The CDR3: CASSEFVTGGTGELFF. The bases are TGCGCCAGCAGTGAGTTCGTGACAGGGGGCACCGGGGAGCTGTTTTTT.